This T cell receptor beta chain was found in a study of T cell responses to AZD1222 COVID-19 vaccine. General observations from the study: Nearly half of spike-specific TCRs reportedly target unmutated variant regions. Seropositive status at baseline applied to only a handful of AZD1222 recipients. Elevations in Spike-specific TCR breadth and depth followed administration of two AZD1222 doses.

Assay: immunoSEQ multiplex PCR; the TCRdb copy retains only in-frame clones and omits some. The data contain about 160,000 clones, about 90% of them singletons. Concerning this clone itself: Its antigen is unidentified.

This CDR3 comprises 13 residues. The V gene lost 0 bases and the J gene lost 6 bases, with 8 bases spanning the gap. Germline V gives CDR1 LNHNV, CDR2 YYDKDF (reference sequence). The origin of this receptor is an adult in good health. This chain uses TRBV15 with TRBJ1-2; D not resolved. The material was peripheral blood, obtained on day 0 of AZD1222 vaccination. The DNA for the CDR3 is TGTGCCACCAGCAGAGAGGCAGTGGATGGCTACACCTTC. It specifies CATSREAVDGYTF.